This T cell receptor beta chain derives from a study of CD8 T cells in ankylosing spondylitis. Whole-study findings and limits: Disease-linked clones were CD8+ and relatively rare in peripheral blood.

This CDR3 region has 14 residues. CDR1 SGDLS and CDR2 YYNGEE come from the germline V gene. V was pared by 0 bases and J by 2 bases, with 6 bases between. TCRdb fed the 5' RACE reads into MiXCR, producing one record per CDR3 protein. This sample carries some 140,000 distinct CDR3 sequences, 7% to 9% of them seen once, and the ten largest clones take 7.3%. On this clonotype: Its target is unknown.

V usage is TRBV9 and J usage is TRBJ1-5, with D uncertain. The origin of this receptor is a male donor with ankylosing spondylitis. The specimen sequenced was synovial fluid, either unsorted or a sorted T cell fraction (not recorded which). This chain's CDR3 is CASSVERGNQPQHF. CDR3 sequence (DNA): TGTGCCAGCAGCGTAGAACGGGGCAATCAGCCCCAGCATTTT.